This T cell receptor beta chain was documented in a study of PD-1 blockade in classical Hodgkin lymphoma. Clones were read by immunoSEQ multiplex PCR, and TCRdb kept only the in-frame ones, dropping some. The sample includes about 33,000 clones, around 74% of them seen just once. Findings of the study overall: While CD8+ TCR diversity did not rise significantly by C4D1, CD4+ TCR diversity did. Why repertoires differed is undefined; disease activity or prior therapy possibly contributed. Exclusion covered patients beginning nivolumab under 1 year post-ASCT.

V dropped 6 bases and J dropped 2; count of bases not matched to a gene: 9. Germline V gene data show CDR1 as LNHDA and CDR2 as SQIVND (reference sequence). This CDR3 contains 15 residues. Time point reported: cycle 4 day 1 (C4D1), after five to seven weeks of nivolumab. Relapse after autologous stem cell transplantation occurred in every patient, and brentuximab vedotin exposure varied. About this clone: Antigen specificity is unknown.

V gene TRBV19 combines with J gene TRBJ2-5; TRBD1 agrees at 7 bases. This clonotype was sampled from a human donor with classical Hodgkin lymphoma. The specimen comprised peripheral blood mononuclear cells (PBMCs), sampled before the fourth cycle of nivolumab. CDR3 amino acids: CASSRGQDLQETQYF. CDR3 coding DNA: TGTGCCAGTAGCCGCGGACAGGACCTACAAGAGACCCAGTACTTC.